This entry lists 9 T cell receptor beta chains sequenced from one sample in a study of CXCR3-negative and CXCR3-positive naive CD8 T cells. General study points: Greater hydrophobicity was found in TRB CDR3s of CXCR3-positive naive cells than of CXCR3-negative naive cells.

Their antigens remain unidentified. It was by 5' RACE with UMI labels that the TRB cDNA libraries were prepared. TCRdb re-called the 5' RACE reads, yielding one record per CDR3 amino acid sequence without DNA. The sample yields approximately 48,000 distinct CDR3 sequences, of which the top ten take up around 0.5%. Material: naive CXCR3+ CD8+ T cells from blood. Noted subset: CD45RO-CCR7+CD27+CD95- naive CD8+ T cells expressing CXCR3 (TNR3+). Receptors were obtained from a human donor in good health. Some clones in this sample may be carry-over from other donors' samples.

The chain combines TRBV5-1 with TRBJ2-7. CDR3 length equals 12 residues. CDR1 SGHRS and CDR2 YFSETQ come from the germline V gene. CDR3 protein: CASRQNSYEQYF. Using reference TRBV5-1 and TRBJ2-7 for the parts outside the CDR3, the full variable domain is KAGVTQTPRYLIKTRGQQVTLSCSPISGHRSVSWYQQTPGQGLQFLFEYFSETQRNKGNFPGRFSGRQFSNSRSEMNVSTLELGDSALYLCASRQNSYEQYFGPGTRLTVT.

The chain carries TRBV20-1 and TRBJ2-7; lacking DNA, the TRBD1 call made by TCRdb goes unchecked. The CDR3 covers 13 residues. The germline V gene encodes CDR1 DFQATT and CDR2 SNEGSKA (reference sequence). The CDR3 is CSARDSRDYEQYF.

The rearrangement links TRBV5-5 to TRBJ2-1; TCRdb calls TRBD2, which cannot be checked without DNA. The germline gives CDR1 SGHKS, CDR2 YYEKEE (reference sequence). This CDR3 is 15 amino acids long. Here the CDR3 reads CASRLITGLYNEQFF.

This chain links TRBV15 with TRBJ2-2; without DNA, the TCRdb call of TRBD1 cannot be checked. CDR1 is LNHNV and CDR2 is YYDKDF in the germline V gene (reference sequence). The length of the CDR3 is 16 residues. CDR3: CATSRDPGQSTGELFF.

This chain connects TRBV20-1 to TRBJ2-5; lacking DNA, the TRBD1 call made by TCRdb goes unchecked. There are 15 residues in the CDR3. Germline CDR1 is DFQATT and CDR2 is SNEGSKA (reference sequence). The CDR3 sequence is CSARDLAGGQETQYF.

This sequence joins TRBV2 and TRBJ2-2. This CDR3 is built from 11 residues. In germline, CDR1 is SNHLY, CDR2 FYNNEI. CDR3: CASSEGGELFF.

Here the CDR3 reads CASTQMSNYGYTF. The V and J genes are TRBV12-3 or TRBV12-4 and TRBJ1-2. This CDR3 has 13 amino acids.

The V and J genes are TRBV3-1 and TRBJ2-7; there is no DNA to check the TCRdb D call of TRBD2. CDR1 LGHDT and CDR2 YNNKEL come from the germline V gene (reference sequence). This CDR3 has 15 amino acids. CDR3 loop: CASRAGTSASYEQYF.

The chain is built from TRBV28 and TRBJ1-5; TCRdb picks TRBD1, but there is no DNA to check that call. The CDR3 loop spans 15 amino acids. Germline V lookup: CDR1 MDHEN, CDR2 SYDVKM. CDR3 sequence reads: CASSLRTLKGEPQHF.